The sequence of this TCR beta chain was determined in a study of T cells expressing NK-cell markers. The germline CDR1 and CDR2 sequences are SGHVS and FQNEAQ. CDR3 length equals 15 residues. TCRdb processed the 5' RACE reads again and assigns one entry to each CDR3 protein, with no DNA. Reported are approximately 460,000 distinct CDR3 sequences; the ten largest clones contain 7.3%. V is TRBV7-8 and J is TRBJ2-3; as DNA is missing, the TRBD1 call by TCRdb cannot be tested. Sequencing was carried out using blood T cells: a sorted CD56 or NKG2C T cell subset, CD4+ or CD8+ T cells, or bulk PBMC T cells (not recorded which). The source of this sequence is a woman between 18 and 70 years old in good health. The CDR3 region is CASGLGQGVKDTQYF.